The present T cell receptor (beta chain) was sequenced within a study of blood T cell repertoires in COVID-19. As for the study in general: Donors in the United States, Italy and Spain gave samples during acute or convalescent COVID-19.

The cohort comprised adults aged about 18 to 89 years residing in about 25 US areas. Grouping used clinical history reported by participants in a survey and questionnaire. Two negative PCRs, clearance, or symptom resolution characterized the recovered Cohort 3 donors. Only in-frame clones appear in the TCRdb table, and some are missing; sequencing was by immunoSEQ multiplex PCR. This repertoire shows around 220,000 clones, 84% found once; its top ten account for 6.8%. CDR1 and CDR2 (germline): SEHNR, FQNEAQ (reference sequence). This CDR3 contains 16 residues. The V and J ends lost 5 bases and 6 bases, in that order; junction bases with no gene match: 11.

The rearrangement links TRBV7-9 to TRBJ2-1; TRBD2 matches 9 bases. The clonotype originates from a woman aged 40 to 49 who had recovered from COVID-19. The sequenced sample consisted of PBMCs or T cells enriched from blood (not recorded which). CDR3 residues: CASSRAGGPSSNEQFF. The CDR3 nucleotides read TGTGCCAGCAGCCGAGCGGGGGGCCCCTCTTCCAATGAGCAGTTCTTC.